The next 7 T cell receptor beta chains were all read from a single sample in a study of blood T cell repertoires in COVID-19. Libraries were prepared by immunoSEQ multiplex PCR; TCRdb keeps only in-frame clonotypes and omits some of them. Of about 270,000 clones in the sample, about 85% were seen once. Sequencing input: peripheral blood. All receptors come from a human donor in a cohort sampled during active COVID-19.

The CDR3 here is CASRLLNTEAFF. CDR3 in DNA: TGTGCCAGTAGACTATTGAACACTGAAGCTTTCTTT. V and J are TRBV19 and TRBJ1-1; D is ambiguous. CDR1 and CDR2 from the germline V gene are LNHDA and SQIVND (reference sequence). V lost 6 bases to trimming and J lost 0 bases, with 5 bases between them. CDR3 size: 12 residues.

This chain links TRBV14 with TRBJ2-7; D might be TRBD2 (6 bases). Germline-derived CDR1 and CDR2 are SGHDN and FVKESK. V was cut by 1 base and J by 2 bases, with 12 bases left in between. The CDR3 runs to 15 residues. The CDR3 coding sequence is TGTGCCAGCAGCCAAGCTGGGAAGCGGGCCTACGAGCAGTACTTC. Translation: CASSQAGKRAYEQYF.

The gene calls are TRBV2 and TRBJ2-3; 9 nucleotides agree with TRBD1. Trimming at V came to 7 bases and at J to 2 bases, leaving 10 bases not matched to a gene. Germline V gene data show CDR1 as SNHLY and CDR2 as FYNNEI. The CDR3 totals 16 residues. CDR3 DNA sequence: TGTGCCAGCAAGATGACAGGGGGAGGGTTCACAGATACGCAGTATTTT. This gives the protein CASKMTGGGFTDTQYF.

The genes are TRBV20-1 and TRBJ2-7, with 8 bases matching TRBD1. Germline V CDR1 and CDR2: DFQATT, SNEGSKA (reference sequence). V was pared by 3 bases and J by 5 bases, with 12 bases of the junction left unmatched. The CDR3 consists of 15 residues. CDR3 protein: CSASDFQGARDEQYF. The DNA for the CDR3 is TGCAGTGCTAGTGACTTCCAGGGGGCTAGGGACGAGCAGTACTTC.

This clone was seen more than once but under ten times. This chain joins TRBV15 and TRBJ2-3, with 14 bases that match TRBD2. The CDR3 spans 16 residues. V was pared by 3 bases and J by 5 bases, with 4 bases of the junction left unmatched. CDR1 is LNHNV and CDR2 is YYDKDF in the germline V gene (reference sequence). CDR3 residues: CATSRMGLAGVDTQYF. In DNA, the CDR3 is TGTGCCACCAGCAGGATGGGACTAGCGGGAGTAGATACGCAGTATTTT. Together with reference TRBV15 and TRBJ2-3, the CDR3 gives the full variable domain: DAMVIQNPRYQVTQFGKPVTLSCSQTLNHNVMYWYQQKSSQAPKLLFHYYDKDFNNEADTPDNFQSRRPNTSFCFLDIRSPGLGDTAMYLCATSRMGLAGVDTQYFGPGTRLTVL.

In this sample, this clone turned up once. The CDR3 nucleotides read TGTGCCAGCAGTTACGGGACTAGGGGCTACGAGCAGTACTTC. It is translated as CASSYGTRGYEQYF. This chain connects TRBV6-6 to TRBJ2-7; 8 nucleotides match TRBD2. Per germline, CDR1 MNHNY and CDR2 SVGAGI (reference sequence). The J segment lost 3 bases and the V segment lost 2 bases, leaving 3 bases of the junction unmatched. The CDR3 extends over 14 amino acids.

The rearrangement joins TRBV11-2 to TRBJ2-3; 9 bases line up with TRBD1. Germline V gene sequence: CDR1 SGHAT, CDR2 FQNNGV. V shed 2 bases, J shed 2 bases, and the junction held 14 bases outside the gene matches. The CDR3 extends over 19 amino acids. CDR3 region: CASSLLGTGSFWNTDTQYF. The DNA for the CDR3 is TGTGCCAGCAGCTTACTCGGGACAGGGAGTTTTTGGAACACAGATACGCAGTATTTT.